This TCR beta chain was captured by sequencing in a study of liver allograft versus peripheral blood T cells. Overall study: Peripheral blood of the recipients supplied T cell receptor repertoires that were compared with those in transplanted livers.

Trimming removed 5 bases from V and 8 bases from J; junction bases left unmatched: 12. This CDR3 has 16 residues. Germline lookup yields CDR1 MDHEN and CDR2 SYDVKM. In this sample, this clonotype is medium-sized (0.01 to 0.1%). Its antigen remains unidentified. Study-level points and caveats: It was reported that the T cell receptor repertoires found inside liver allografts differed from those that were detected in peripheral blood.

TCRdb reanalysed the reads using MiXCR and keeps one entry per CDR3 protein. The sample has 850 to 1,400 distinct CDR3 sequences, around a fifth seen once. The V gene is TRBV28, the J gene TRBJ2-1; 10 bases line up with TRBD2. The sequence came from a human patient who had a liver transplant. Some T cells may be provided by the graft donor. CDR3 residues: CASSPPRLAGVDEQFF. CDR3 in DNA: TGTGCCAGCAGTCCCCCTAGGCTAGCGGGAGTGGATGAGCAGTTCTTC.